The source of this TCR beta chain is a study of blood T cell repertoires in COVID-19. Produced via immunoSEQ multiplex PCR; TCRdb's table is partial and in-frame only. The table has around 330,000 clones, roughly 90% seen once. Deletions cut 3 bases from V and 0 bases from J, with 9 bases between. This CDR3 has 15 amino acids. CDR1 and CDR2 from the germline V gene are SGHNT and YENEEA. Sequenced material: PBMCs or T cells enriched from blood (not recorded which). The receptor was derived from a man in his sixties who had recovered from COVID-19. The chain couples TRBV11-3 to TRBJ1-3; D is undetermined. CDR3 coding DNA: TGTGCCAGCAGCTTTGGCTTCGACTCTGGAAACACCATATATTTT. Translating it yields CASSFGFDSGNTIYF. Together with reference TRBV11-3 and TRBJ1-3, the CDR3 gives the full variable domain: EAGVVQSPRYKIIEKKQPVAFWCNPISGHNTLYWYLQNLGQGPELLIRYENEEAVDDSQLPKDRFSAERLKGVDSTLKIQPAELGDSAVYLCASSFGFDSGNTIYFGEGSWLTVV.